One and the same sample provided the 2 T cell receptor beta chains below, sequenced in a study of cytomegalovirus exposure and HLA in healthy donors. This PCR relied on a set of 60 Vbeta primers and 13 Jbeta primers. Generated by immunoSEQ multiplex PCR, the TCRdb table keeps only in-frame clones and is missing some. The sample lists some 110,000 clones, less than 85% seen once, with roughly 5.4% in the top ten. Sample: PBMCs. These receptors were collected from a woman aged 18-29 years in good health and CMV-seropositive.

V is TRBV19 and J is TRBJ2-1, with 8 bases fitting TRBD2. CDR3 size: 15 residues. V lost 8 bases to trimming and J lost 7 bases; unmatched junction nucleotides: 13. Germline CDR1 reads LNHDA; CDR2 reads SQIVND (reference sequence). The CDR3 sequence: CASAITSGALNEQFF. Written as DNA, the CDR3 is TGTGCCAGTGCTATAACTAGCGGAGCTTTAAATGAGCAGTTCTTC.

The chain couples TRBV7-9 to TRBJ2-3, with D possibly being TRBD2 (6 bases). The germline CDR1 and CDR2 sequences are SEHNR and FQNEAQ (reference sequence). The germline V and J ends were trimmed by 1 base and 3 bases, with 14 bases remaining between them. The CDR3 contains 16 residues. The CDR3 spells CASSLGRERRTDTQYF. The CDR3 DNA sequence: TGTGCCAGCAGCTTAGGTCGGGAGAGAAGGACAGATACGCAGTATTTT. Full variable domain (outside the CDR3, taken from reference TRBV7-9 and TRBJ2-3): DTGVSQNPRHKITKRGQNVTFRCDPISEHNRLYWYRQTLGQGPEFLTYFQNEAQLEKSRLLSDRFSAERPKGSFSTLEIQRTEQGDSAMYLCASSLGRERRTDTQYFGPGTRLTVL.